The 19 T cell receptor beta chains below all came from one sample that was sequenced in a study of blood T cell repertoires in COVID-19. Produced via immunoSEQ multiplex PCR; TCRdb's table is partial and in-frame only. The sample yields roughly 230,000 clones, around 81% seen once. Sequences were obtained from PBMCs or T cells enriched from blood (not recorded which). These receptors were obtained from a man aged 45-65 years who had recovered from COVID-19.

Regarding this clone: Other DNA sequences within the sample encode an identical CDR3. This chain joins TRBV7-2 and TRBJ2-7, with 10 bases identical to TRBD1. Trimming cost V 5 bases and J 7 bases; bases outside gene matches: 8. This CDR3 is built from 14 residues. In germline, CDR1 is SGHTA, CDR2 FQGNSA. The chain's CDR3 is CASSPRQGAGEQYF. The CDR3 DNA follows: TGTGCCAGCAGCCCTCGACAGGGGGCGGGGGAGCAGTACTTC.

The rearrangement uses TRBV2 and TRBJ1-2, with D uncertain. Germline V CDR1 and CDR2: SNHLY, FYNNEI. This CDR3 region has 12 residues. Trimming took off 4 bases at V and 0 bases at J, with 3 bases between the two ends. The CDR3 reads CASSVANYGYTF. The DNA of the CDR3 is TGTGCCAGCAGTGTAGCTAACTATGGCTACACCTTC.

This clone has a handful of counts. The V and J genes are TRBV28 and TRBJ1-3, with D possibly being TRBD1 (6 bases). CDR3 length: 14 amino acids. The V and J ends lost 6 bases and 6 bases respectively, with 15 bases between them. Germline V gene sequence: CDR1 MDHEN, CDR2 SYDVKM. As DNA, the CDR3 is TGTGCCAGCAGCCCTGCGGGGGCGACAAACACCATATATTTT. Protein sequence: CASSPAGATNTIYF. The whole variable domain, filled in from reference TRBV28 and TRBJ1-3, reads DVKVTQSSRYLVKRTGEKVFLECVQDMDHENMFWYRQDPGLGLRLIYFSYDVKMKEKGDIPEGYSVSREKKERFSLILESASTNQTSMYLCASSPAGATNTIYFGEGSWLTVV.

In this sample, this clone turned up many times. The rearrangement joins TRBV28 to TRBJ1-5, with 9 bases that match TRBD1. The CDR3 sequence is 14 residues long. Looked up from germline, CDR1 is MDHEN and CDR2 is SYDVKM. J was trimmed by 11 bases and V by 6 bases; bases with no gene match: 11. Here the CDR3 DNA reads TGTGCCAGCAGCCCGACCGGGACAGGGCGAACCCAGCATTTT. This encodes CASSPTGTGRTQHF.

This clone has at least ten counts. This chain joins TRBV28 and TRBJ2-5; D remains unclear. V lost 5 bases to trimming and J lost 5 bases, with 9 bases between them. Germline CDR1 is MDHEN and CDR2 is SYDVKM. The CDR3 spans 12 residues. The CDR3 DNA reads as TGTGCCAGCAGTGGCAGTAAGGAGACCCAGTACTTC. Its translation is CASSGSKETQYF.

This CDR3 reads CASSVSQSNEKLFF. CDR3 coding DNA: TGTGCCAGCAGCGTATCACAGAGTAATGAAAAACTGTTTTTT. V gene TRBV9 combines with J gene TRBJ1-4, with D uncertain. The CDR3 is 14 residues long. The germline CDR1 and CDR2 sequences are SGDLS and YYNGEE. Trimming cost V 1 base and J 4 bases, with 8 bases left between them.

This clone was recorded a few times. The chain links TRBV7-8 to TRBJ1-5, with 11 bases matching TRBD1. Germline V gives CDR1 SGHVS, CDR2 FQNEAQ. This CDR3 spans 17 amino acids. V shed 4 bases and J 6 bases; nucleotides not matched to a gene: 11. DNA of the CDR3: TGTGCCAGCAGCTCTTCCCGGACAGGGGGCTTCGTTCAGCCCCAGCATTTT. Protein product: CASSSSRTGGFVQPQHF.

This clone has just one count. This sequence joins TRBV11-3 and TRBJ2-7; TRBD2 matches 12 bases. The germline V gene has CDR1 SGHNT and CDR2 YENEEA. Trimming removed 1 base from V and 5 bases from J; junction bases left unmatched: 3. The CDR3 totals 15 residues. CDR3 protein: CASSLGRTSGDEQYF. The CDR3 nucleotides read TGTGCCAGCAGCTTAGGCCGGACTAGCGGGGACGAGCAGTACTTC.

A single count supports this clone. The chain recombines TRBV25-1 with TRBJ2-2; D may be TRBD2 (6 bases). This CDR3 has 17 residues. Germline CDR1 reads MGHDK; CDR2 reads SYGVNS. V dropped 3 bases and J dropped 5 bases, with 19 bases sitting between them. CDR3 DNA sequence: TGTGCCAGCAGTGAGGGGGGTAAAGGGATGTTGACCGGGGAGCTGTTTTTT. Translated, it gives CASSEGGKGMLTGELFF. The variable domain in full, with the rest retrieved from reference TRBV25-1 and TRBJ2-2, is EADIYQTPRYLVIGTGKKITLECSQTMGHDKMYWYQQDPGMELHLIHYSYGVNSTEKGDLSSESTVSRIRTEHFPLTLESARPSHTSQYLCASSEGGKGMLTGELFFGEGSRLTVL.

CDR3 coding DNA: TGTGCCAGCAGCAAAGAGGTAGATACGCAGTATTTT. Translating it yields CASSKEVDTQYF. V and J are TRBV11-2 and TRBJ2-3; unclear D gene. Germline-derived CDR1 and CDR2 are SGHAT and FQNNGV. V dropped 5 bases and J dropped 5 bases, with 8 bases sitting between them. This CDR3 contains 12 residues.

As regards this clone: At one boundary the junction diverges from the germline segment, which might be a read error. The rearrangement links TRBV28 to TRBJ2-7; the match to TRBD2 covers 7 bases. Germline V gene lookup returns CDR1 MDHEN and CDR2 SYDVKM. This CDR3 comprises 12 residues. The CDR3 region has the DNA TGTGCCAGCAGGACTAGCTCCCACGAGCAGTACTTC. Amino acid sequence: CASRTSSHEQYF. The whole variable domain, remainder taken from reference TRBV28 and TRBJ2-7, is DVKVTQSSRYLVKRTGEKVFLECVQDMDHENMFWYRQDPGLGLRLIYFSYDVKMKEKGDIPEGYSVSREKKERFSLILESASTNQTSMYLCASRTSSHEQYFGPGTRLTVT.

V and J are TRBV4-2 and TRBJ2-3, with 7 bases identical to TRBD2. There are 15 residues in the CDR3. The trim removed 4 bases at V and 0 bases at J, leaving 4 bases unmatched. Looked up from germline, CDR1 is LGHNA and CDR2 is YNFKEQ. The CDR3 loop is CASSLAGGSTDTQYF. The DNA for the CDR3 is TGTGCCAGCAGCCTAGCCGGGGGGAGCACAGATACGCAGTATTTT.

The chain uses TRBV6-2 or TRBV6-3 and TRBJ2-1; D possibly corresponds to TRBD2 (6 bases). In germline, CDR1 is MNHEY, CDR2 SVGEGT. The CDR3 runs 14 residues. Trimming removed 5 bases at V and 8 bases at J, with 16 bases between. The DNA for the CDR3 is TGTGCCAGCAGTAGACGGGCGACTAGGGATGAGCAGTTCTTC. Translation gives CASSRRATRDEQFF.

V is TRBV2 and J is TRBJ1-1; 8 bases are a match to TRBD1. The CDR3 extends over 14 amino acids. Germline V lookup: CDR1 SNHLY, CDR2 FYNNEI. With 6 bases clipped from V and 0 bases from J, the junction kept 3 bases outside the gene matches. The CDR3 sequence: CASRAGGMNTEAFF. CDR3 nucleotides: TGTGCCAGCAGGGCAGGGGGCATGAACACTGAAGCTTTCTTT.

The V call is TRBV28, the J call TRBJ2-3, with TRBD2 matching 9 bases. Trimming removed 6 bases from V and 3 bases from J; junction bases left unmatched: 13. This CDR3 spans 17 amino acids. Germline loops: CDR1 MDHEN, CDR2 SYDVKM. In DNA, the CDR3 is TGTGCCAGCAGGCCTCTTGGCGGGAGGGCCAGGACAGATACGCAGTATTTT. This codes for CASRPLGGRARTDTQYF.

The chain couples TRBV28 to TRBJ1-1; D call uncertain. Germline V CDR1 and CDR2: MDHEN, SYDVKM. Deletions cut 7 bases from V and 1 base from J, with 10 bases between. The CDR3 is 13 residues long. CDR3 in DNA: TGTGCCAGCAAGGTCGGCGGGAACACTGAAGCTTTCTTT. This sequence encodes CASKVGGNTEAFF.

The chain is built from TRBV7-2 and TRBJ2-1; D gene uncertain. There are 15 residues in the CDR3. Germline CDR1 is SGHTA and CDR2 is FQGNSA. Trimming removed 1 base from V and 2 bases from J, with 9 bases in between. The CDR3 sequence: CASSLEARTYNEQFF. The CDR3 DNA reads as TGTGCCAGCAGCTTAGAAGCGCGGACCTACAATGAGCAGTTCTTC.

This clone was observed a handful of times. The chain is built from TRBV5-1 and TRBJ1-3; 10 bases fit TRBD1. The CDR3 is 16 amino acids. Germline-derived CDR1 and CDR2 are SGHRS and YFSETQ. After removal of 5 bases from V and 2 bases from J, the junction contained 7 bases not matched to a gene. The CDR3 nucleotides read TGCGCCAGCAGTCGGGTGACAGGGGGCCCTGGAAACACCATATATTTT. Translation: CASSRVTGGPGNTIYF.

The CDR3 sequence: CASSRVRNNSPLHF. The CDR3 nucleotides read TGTGCCAGCAGCAGGGTTAGGAATAATTCACCCCTCCACTTT. This rearrangement joins TRBV28 to TRBJ1-6; the D gene is possibly TRBD1 (5 bases). Trimming stripped 6 bases from V and 5 bases from J, with 11 bases between. CDR1 MDHEN and CDR2 SYDVKM come from the germline V gene. The CDR3 has 14 amino acids.